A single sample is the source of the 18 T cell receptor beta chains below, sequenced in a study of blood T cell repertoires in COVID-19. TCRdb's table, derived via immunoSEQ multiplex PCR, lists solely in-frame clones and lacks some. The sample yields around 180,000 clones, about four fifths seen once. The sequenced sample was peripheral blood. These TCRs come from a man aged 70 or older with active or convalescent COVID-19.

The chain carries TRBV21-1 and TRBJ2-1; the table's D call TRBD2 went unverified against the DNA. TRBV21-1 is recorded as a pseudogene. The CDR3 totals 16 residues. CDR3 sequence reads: CASSKGLAGVLDEQFF. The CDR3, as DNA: TGTGCCAGCAGCAAGGGGCTAGCGGGAGTATTGGATGAGCAGTTCTTC.

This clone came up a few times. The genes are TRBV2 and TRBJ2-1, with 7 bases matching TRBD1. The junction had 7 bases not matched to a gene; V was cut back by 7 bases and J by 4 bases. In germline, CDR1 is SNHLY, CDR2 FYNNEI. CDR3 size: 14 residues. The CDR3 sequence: CASNTGDIYNEQFF. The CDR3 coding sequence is TGTGCCAGCAATACAGGGGACATATACAATGAGCAGTTCTTC.

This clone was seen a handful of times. This CDR3 reads CASSLSGGNEQYF. CDR3 nucleotides: TGTGCCAGCAGCCTCAGCGGGGGGAACGAGCAGTACTTC. This chain uses TRBV11-2 with TRBJ2-7; 9 nucleotides align to TRBD2. Trimming took 5 bases from V and 5 from J; bases not matched to a gene: 4. CDR3 size: 13 residues. Germline V gives CDR1 SGHAT, CDR2 FQNNGV.

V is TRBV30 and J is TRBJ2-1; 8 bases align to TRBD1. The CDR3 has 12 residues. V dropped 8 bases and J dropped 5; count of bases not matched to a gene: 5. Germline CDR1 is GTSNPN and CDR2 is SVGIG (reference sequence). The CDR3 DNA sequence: TGTGCCGGCTGGACAGGGAACAATGAGCAGTTCTTC. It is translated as CAGWTGNNEQFF.

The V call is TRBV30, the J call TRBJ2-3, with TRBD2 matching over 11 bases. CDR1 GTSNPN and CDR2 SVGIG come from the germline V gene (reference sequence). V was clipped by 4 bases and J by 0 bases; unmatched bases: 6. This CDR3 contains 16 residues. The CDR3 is CAWTAGTSGSTDTQYF. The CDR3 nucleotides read TGTGCCTGGACCGCCGGGACTAGCGGTAGCACAGATACGCAGTATTTT.

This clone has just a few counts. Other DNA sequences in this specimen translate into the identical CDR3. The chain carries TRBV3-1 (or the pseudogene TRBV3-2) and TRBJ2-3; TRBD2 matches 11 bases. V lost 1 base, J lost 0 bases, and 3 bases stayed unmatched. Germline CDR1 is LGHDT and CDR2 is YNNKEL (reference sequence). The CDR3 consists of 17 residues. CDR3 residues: CASSQGLAGGSTDTQYF. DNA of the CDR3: TGTGCCAGCAGCCAAGGCCTAGCGGGAGGAAGCACAGATACGCAGTATTTT.

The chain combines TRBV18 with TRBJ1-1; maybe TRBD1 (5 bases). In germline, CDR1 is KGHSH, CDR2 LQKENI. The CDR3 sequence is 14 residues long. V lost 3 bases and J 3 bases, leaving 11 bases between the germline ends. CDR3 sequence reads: CASSPQGPYTEAFF. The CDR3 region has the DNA TGTGCCAGCTCACCGCAGGGTCCGTACACTGAAGCTTTCTTT.

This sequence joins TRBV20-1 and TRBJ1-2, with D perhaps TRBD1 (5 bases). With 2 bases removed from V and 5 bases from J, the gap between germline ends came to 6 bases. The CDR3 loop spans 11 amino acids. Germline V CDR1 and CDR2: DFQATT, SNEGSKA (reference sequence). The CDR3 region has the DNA TGCAGTGCTAGACAGGGATATGGCTACACCTTC. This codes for CSARQGYGYTF.

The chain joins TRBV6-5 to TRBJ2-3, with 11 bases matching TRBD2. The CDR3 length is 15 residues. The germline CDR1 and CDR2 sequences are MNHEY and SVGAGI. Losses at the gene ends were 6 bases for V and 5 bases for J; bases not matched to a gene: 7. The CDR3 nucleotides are TGTGCCAGCAGGCCCCTAGCGGGGGGTAAAGATACGCAGTATTTT. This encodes CASRPLAGGKDTQYF.

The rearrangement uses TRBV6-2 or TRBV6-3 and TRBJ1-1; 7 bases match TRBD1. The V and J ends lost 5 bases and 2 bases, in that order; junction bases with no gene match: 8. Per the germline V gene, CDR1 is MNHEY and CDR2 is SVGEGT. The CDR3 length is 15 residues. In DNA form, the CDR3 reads TGTGCCAGCAGTCCCCGCCCAGGGGGTAACACTGAAGCTTTCTTT. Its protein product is CASSPRPGGNTEAFF.

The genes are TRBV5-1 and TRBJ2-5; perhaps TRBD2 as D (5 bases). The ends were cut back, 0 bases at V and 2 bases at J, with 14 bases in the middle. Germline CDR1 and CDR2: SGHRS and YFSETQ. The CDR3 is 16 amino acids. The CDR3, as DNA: TGCGCCAGCAGCTTGGGAGCGGTGGGCACACAAGAGACCCAGTACTTC. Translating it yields CASSLGAVGTQETQYF.

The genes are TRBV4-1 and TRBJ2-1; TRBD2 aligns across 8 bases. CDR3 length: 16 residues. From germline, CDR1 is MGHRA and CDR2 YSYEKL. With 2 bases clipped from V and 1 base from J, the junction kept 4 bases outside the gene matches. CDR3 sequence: CASSQSSGRSYNEQFF. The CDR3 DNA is TGCGCCAGCAGCCAATCAAGCGGGAGATCCTACAATGAGCAGTTCTTC.

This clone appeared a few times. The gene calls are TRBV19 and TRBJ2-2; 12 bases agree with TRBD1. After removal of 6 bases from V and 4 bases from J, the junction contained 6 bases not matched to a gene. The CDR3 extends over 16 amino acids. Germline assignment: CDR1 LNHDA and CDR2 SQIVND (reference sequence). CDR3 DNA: TGTGCCAGTAGCATGGGACAGGGGGCGCGCACCGGGGAGCTGTTTTTT. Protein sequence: CASSMGQGARTGELFF. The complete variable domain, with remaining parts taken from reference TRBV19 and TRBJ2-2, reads DGGITQSPKYLFRKEGQNVTLSCEQNLNHDAMYWYRQDPGQGLRLIYYSQIVNDFQKGDIAEGYSVSREKKESFPLTVTSAQKNPTAFYLCASSMGQGARTGELFFGEGSRLTVL.

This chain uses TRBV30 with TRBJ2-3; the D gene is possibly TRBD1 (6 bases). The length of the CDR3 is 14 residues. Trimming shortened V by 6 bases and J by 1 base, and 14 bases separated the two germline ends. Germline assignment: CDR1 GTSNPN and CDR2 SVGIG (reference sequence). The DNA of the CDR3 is TGTGCCTGTCGCGTGGGGGCGGGCACAGATACGCAGTATTTT. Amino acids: CACRVGAGTDTQYF.

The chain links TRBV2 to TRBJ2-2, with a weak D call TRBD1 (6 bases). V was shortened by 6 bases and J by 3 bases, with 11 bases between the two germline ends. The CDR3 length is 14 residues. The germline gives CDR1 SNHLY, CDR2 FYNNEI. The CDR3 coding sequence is TGTGCCAGCAGGGTGGACAGCGACACCGGGGAGCTGTTTTTT. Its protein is CASRVDSDTGELFF. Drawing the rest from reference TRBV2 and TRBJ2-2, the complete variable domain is EPEVTQTPSHQVTQMGQEVILRCVPISNHLYFYWYRQILGQKVEFLVSFYNNEISEKSEIFDDQFSVERPDGSNFTLKIRSTKLEDSAMYFCASRVDSDTGELFFGEGSRLTVL.

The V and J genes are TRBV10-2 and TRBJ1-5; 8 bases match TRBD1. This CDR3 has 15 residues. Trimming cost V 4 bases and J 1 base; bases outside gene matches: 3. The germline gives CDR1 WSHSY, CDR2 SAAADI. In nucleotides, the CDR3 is TGCGCCAGCAGTGGAGACAGGGGAAGCAATCAGCCCCAGCATTTT. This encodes CASSGDRGSNQPQHF.

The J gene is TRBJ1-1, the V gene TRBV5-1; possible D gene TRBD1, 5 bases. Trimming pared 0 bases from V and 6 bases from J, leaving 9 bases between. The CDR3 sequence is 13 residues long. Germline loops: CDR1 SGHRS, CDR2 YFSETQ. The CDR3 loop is CASSLDRTPEAFF. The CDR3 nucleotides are TGCGCCAGCAGCTTGGACAGGACCCCTGAAGCTTTCTTT.

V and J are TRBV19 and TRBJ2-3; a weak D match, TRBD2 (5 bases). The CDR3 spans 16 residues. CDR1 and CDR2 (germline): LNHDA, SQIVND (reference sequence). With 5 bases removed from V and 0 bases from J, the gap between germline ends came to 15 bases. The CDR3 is CASSSGLSLSTDTQYF. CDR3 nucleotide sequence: TGTGCCAGTAGTTCCGGACTCTCCCTTAGCACAGATACGCAGTATTTT.